These 11 T cell receptor beta chains originate from one sample sequenced in a study of T cell repertoires in cytomegalovirus infection. TCRdb re-derived calls from the reads in MiXCR, one entry per CDR3 protein. The top ten clones hold approximately 8% of a sample with 600,000 to 800,000 distinct CDR3 sequences, less than 25% of them seen once. Specimen: CD8+ T cells from PBMCs. The receptors shown here come from a human donor in good health (CMV status not recorded). Some clones in this sample may be carry-over from other donors' samples.

Of note for this clonotype: Mismatch with germline at one junction end may stem from a read error. The chain carries TRBV2 and TRBJ2-7, with no clear D. CDR1 and CDR2 from the germline V gene are SNHLY and FYNNEI. This CDR3 has 10 amino acids. CDR3 DNA: TGTGCCAGCAGGGATCGGGCACAGTGCTTC. Encoded protein: CASRDRAQCF.

This clonotype was seen a few times. This sequence joins TRBV12-3 or TRBV12-4 and TRBJ1-2, with a possible D match to TRBD1 (6 bases). The CDR3 is 15 residues long. Between the trimmed V and J ends, which lost 5 bases and 0 bases, there was a span of 13 bases. The chain's CDR3 is CASSPRDNTNYGYTF. The CDR3 nucleotides read TGTGCCAGCAGTCCCCGGGACAACACTAACTATGGCTACACCTTC.

V gene TRBV6-2 or TRBV6-3 combines with J gene TRBJ2-7; D may be TRBD2 (6 bases). CDR1 and CDR2 from the germline V gene are MNHEY and SVGEGT. V was cut by 5 bases and J by 0 bases, with 17 bases left in between. This CDR3 has 16 amino acids. The CDR3, as DNA: TGTGCCAGCAGTCCTGGGACTTTCGTCCCCTCCTACGAGCAGTACGTC. Its protein is CASSPGTFVPSYEQYV.

There are a few counts of this clonotype. The chain joins TRBV28 to TRBJ1-1; D gene uncertain. V was pared by 3 bases and J by 7 bases, with 15 bases between. The CDR3 loop spans 14 amino acids. Germline V lookup: CDR1 MDHEN, CDR2 SYDVKM. CDR3 DNA sequence: TGTGCCAGCAGTTTGGTGGTAGTTGGGATTGAAGCTTTCTTT. Encoded protein: CASSLVVVGIEAFF.

The V call is TRBV12-5, the J call TRBJ1-1; TRBD1 agrees at 8 bases. The germline CDR1 and CDR2 sequences are LGHNT and FRNRAP. The CDR3 has 16 residues. Trimming at V came to 3 bases and at J to 5 bases, leaving 11 bases not matched to a gene. CDR3 residues: CASGFGEEDRGTEAFF. Here the CDR3 DNA reads TGTGCTAGTGGTTTCGGCGAAGAAGACAGGGGTACTGAAGCTTTCTTT. Variable domain in full (rest from reference TRBV12-5 and TRBJ1-1): DARVTQTPRHKVTEMGQEVTMRCQPILGHNTVFWYRQTMMQGLELLAYFRNRAPLDDSGMPKDRFSAEMPDATLATLKIQPSEPRDSAVYFCASGFGEEDRGTEAFFGQGTRLTVV.

This clonotype appeared many times. The gene calls are TRBV6-2 or TRBV6-3 and TRBJ1-2; no clear D gene. V shed 5 bases and J shed 4 bases, with 11 bases lying between them. CDR1 is MNHEY and CDR2 is SVGEGT in the germline V gene. The CDR3 sequence is 13 residues long. The CDR3 coding sequence is TGTGCCAGCAGTATCTACAGCTCCTATGGCTACACCTTC. Translated, it gives CASSIYSSYGYTF.

Worth noting for this clonotype: Germline and junction disagree at one end, which may indicate a read error. This chain links TRBV14 with TRBJ2-5, with 9 bases aligning to TRBD2. The CDR3 covers 11 residues. Per germline, CDR1 SGHDN and CDR2 FVKESK. Here the CDR3 reads CASSSGLARFF. The CDR3 region has the DNA TGTGCCAGCAGCTCCGGACTAGCGAGGTTCTTC. Together with reference TRBV14 and TRBJ2-5, the CDR3 gives the full variable domain: EAGVTQFPSHSVIEKGQTVTLRCDPISGHDNLYWYRRVMGKEIKFLLHFVKESKQDESGMPNNRFLAERTGGTYSTLKVQPAELEDSGVYFCASSSGLARFFGPGTRLLVL.

The rearrangement links TRBV7-4 to TRBJ2-7; 15 bases align to TRBD2. The trim removed 7 bases at V and 0 bases at J, leaving 13 bases unmatched. CDR3 length equals 19 residues. In germline, CDR1 is SGHVT, CDR2 SQSDAQ. CDR3 DNA: TGTGCCAGCATCCCATCCGGGACTAGCGGGGGGTCTCCCTCCTACGAGCAGTACTTC. Translating it yields CASIPSGTSGGSPSYEQYF.

Concerning this clonotype: This clone may be a read error of a much larger clone one base away. The chain uses TRBV12-3 or TRBV12-4 and TRBJ1-5, with D possibly being TRBD1 (6 bases). The CDR3 covers 13 residues. With 10 bases removed from V and 4 bases from J, the gap between germline ends came to 14 bases. The CDR3 sequence is CANRSQGNQPQHF. The CDR3 coding sequence is TGTGCCAACAGAAGCCAGGGGAATCAGCCCCAGCATTTT.

This clonotype has just a few counts. This chain links TRBV7-9 with TRBJ1-2; D unresolved. Trimming shortened V by 5 bases and J by 3 bases, and 16 bases separated the two germline ends. This CDR3 region has 15 residues. Germline CDR1 is SEHNR and CDR2 is FQNEAQ (reference sequence). The CDR3 DNA follows: TGTGCCAGCAGCGACGGCCAAAAGGCGGACTATGGCTACACCTTC. This translates into CASSDGQKADYGYTF.

This clonotype came up a few times. The chain employs TRBV28 and TRBJ2-7; 10 bases map to TRBD1. V gave up 5 bases and J gave up 9 bases; unmatched junction bases: 10. This CDR3 region has 14 residues. Germline V gene data show CDR1 as MDHEN and CDR2 as SYDVKM. DNA for the CDR3: TGTGCCAGCAGTCCGGAGGGACAGGGGACATGGCAGTACGTC. Translation gives CASSPEGQGTWQYV.